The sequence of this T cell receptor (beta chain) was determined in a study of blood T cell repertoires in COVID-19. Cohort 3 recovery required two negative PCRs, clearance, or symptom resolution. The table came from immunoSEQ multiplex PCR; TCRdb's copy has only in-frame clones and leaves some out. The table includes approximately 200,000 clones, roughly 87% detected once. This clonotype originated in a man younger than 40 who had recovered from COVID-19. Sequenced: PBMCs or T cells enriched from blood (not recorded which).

CDR3: CASSFYQGMESGYTF. For the CDR3, the DNA is TGTGCCAGCAGTTTCTACCAGGGAATGGAGAGTGGCTACACCTTC. V gene TRBV28 combines with J gene TRBJ1-2; perhaps TRBD1 as D (5 bases). CDR3 length: 15 amino acids. Germline lookup yields CDR1 MDHEN and CDR2 SYDVKM. V gave up 3 bases and J gave up 7 bases, with 18 bases separating them.